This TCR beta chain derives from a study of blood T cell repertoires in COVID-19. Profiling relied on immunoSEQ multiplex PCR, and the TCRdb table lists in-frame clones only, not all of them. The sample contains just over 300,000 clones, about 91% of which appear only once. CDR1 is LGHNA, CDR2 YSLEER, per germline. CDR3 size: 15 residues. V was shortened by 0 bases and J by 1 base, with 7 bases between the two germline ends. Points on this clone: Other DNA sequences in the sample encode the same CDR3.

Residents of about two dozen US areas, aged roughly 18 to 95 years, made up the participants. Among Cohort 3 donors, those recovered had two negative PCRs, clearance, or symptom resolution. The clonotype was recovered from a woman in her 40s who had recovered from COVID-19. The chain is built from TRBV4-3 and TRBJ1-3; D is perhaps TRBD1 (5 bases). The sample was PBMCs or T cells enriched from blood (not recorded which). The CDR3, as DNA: TGCGCCAGCAGCCAAGACAGGGCTTCTGGAAACACCATATATTTT. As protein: CASSQDRASGNTIYF.